One T cell receptor (beta chain) is described in this entry. The method was immunoSEQ multiplex PCR; TCRdb's version includes in-frame clones alone and lacks a portion of them. Of about 270,000 clones in the sample, roughly four fifths were seen once. This entry belongs to a study of control samples from healthy donors and cancer patients. V was pared by 1 base and J by 8 bases, with 7 bases of the junction left unmatched. This CDR3 is 14 amino acids long. Looked up from germline, CDR1 is MNHEY and CDR2 is SVGAGI. Sequenced material: PBMCs. The rearrangement joins TRBV6-5 to TRBJ1-2; 7 bases agree with TRBD1. The clonotype originates from a woman in her sixties with lung cancer. CDR3 region: CASSYYRQGGGYTF. Here the CDR3 DNA reads TGTGCCAGCAGTTACTATCGGCAGGGGGGAGGCTACACCTTC.